What follows is one T cell receptor beta chain and its context. Its antigen remains unknown. This entry belongs to a study of shared clonotypes between healthy human individuals. Study-level findings and limits: Collection of samples was limited to blood; tissue repertoires likely differ. Clonotypes shared by all four sorted-subset donors had higher generation probabilities than non-shared clonotypes.

Sequencing used immunoSEQ multiplex PCR; TCRdb keeps in-frame clones, though not all of them. Of about 2.4 million clones detected, approximately 93% appear once; the ten largest clones hold more than 0.35%. Sequencing input: naive CD4+ T cells from PBMCs. Subset defined: CD45RA+ positively selected. This clonotype originated in a man aged 18 to 29 in good health. Some clones in this sample may be carry-over from other donors' samples.

CDR3 DNA: TGCGCCAGCAGCCGCAATACCTACCAATTGGAGTACTTC. Its protein is CASSRNTYQLEYF. The chain links TRBV4-1 to TRBJ2-7; no reliable D call. There are 13 residues in the CDR3. V was cut by 4 bases and J by 11 bases, with 18 bases left in between. Germline V CDR1 and CDR2: MGHRA, YSYEKL.